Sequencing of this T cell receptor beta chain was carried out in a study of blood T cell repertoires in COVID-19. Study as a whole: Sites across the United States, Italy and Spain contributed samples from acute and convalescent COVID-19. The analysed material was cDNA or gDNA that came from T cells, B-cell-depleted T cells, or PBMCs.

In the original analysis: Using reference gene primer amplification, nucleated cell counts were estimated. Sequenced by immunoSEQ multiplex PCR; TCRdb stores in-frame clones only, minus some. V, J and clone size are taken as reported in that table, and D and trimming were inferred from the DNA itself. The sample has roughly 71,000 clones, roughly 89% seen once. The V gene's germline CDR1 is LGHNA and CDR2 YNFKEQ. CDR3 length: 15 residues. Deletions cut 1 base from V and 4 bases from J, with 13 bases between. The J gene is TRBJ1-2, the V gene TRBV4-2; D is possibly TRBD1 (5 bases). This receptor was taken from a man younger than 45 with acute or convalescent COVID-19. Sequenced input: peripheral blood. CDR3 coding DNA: TGTGCCAGCAGCCAAGGGTACAGGACCCCCTATGGCTACACCTTC. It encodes CASSQGYRTPYGYTF.